The sequence of this TCR beta chain was determined in a study of blood T cell repertoires in COVID-19. The repertoire was sequenced with immunoSEQ multiplex PCR; TCRdb's copy has only in-frame clones and lacks some. In the table there are 150,000 to 200,000 clones, over 75% of which are singletons. The germline V gene encodes CDR1 SEHNR and CDR2 FQNEAQ (reference sequence). This CDR3 has 12 amino acids. Trimming removed 1 base at V and 8 bases at J, with 8 bases between. The sequence derives from a man between 45 and 60 years old who had recovered from COVID-19. The chain employs TRBV7-9 and TRBJ1-2, with D unclear. The sequenced sample consisted of peripheral blood. In DNA, the CDR3 is TGTGCCAGCAGCTTAGAATTCGCGGGCTACACCTTC. Its protein product is CASSLEFAGYTF.